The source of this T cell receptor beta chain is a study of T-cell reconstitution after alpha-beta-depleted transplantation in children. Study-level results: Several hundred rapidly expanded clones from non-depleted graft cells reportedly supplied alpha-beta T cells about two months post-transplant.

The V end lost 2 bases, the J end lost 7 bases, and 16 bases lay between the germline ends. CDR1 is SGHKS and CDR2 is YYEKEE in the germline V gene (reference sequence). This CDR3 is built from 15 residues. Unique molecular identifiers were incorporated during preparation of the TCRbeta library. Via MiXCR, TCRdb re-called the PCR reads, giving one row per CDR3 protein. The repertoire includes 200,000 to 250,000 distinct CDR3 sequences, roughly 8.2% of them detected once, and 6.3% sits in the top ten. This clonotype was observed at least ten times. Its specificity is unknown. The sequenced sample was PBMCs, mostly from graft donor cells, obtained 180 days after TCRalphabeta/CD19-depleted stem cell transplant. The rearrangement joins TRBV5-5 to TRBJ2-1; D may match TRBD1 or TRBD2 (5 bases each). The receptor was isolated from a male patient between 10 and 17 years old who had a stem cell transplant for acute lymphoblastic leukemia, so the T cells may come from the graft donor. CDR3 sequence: CASSFEGVGGNEQFF. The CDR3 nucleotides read TGTGCCAGCAGCTTCGAAGGGGTTGGGGGTAATGAGCAGTTCTTC.